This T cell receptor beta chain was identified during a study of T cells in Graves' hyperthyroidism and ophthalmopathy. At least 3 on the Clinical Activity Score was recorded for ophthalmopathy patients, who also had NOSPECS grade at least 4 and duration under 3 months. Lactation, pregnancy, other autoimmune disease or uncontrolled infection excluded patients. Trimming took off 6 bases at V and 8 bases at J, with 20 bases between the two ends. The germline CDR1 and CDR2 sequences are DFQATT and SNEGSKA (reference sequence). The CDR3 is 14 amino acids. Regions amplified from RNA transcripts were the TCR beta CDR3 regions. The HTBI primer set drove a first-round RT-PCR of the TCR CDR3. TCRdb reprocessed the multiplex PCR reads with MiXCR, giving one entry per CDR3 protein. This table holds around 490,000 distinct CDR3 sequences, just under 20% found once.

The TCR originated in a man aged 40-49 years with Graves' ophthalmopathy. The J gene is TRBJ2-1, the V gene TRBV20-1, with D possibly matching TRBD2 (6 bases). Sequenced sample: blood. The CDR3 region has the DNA TGCAGTGCGATTACAACCTACGGGGAGGATGAGCAGTTCTTC. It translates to CSAITTYGEDEQFF.